Listed here is a single T cell receptor beta chain. RNA transcripts served as the template for amplifying TCR beta CDR3 regions. HTBI primers were the set used in a first-round RT-PCR of the TCR CDR3. TCRdb redid the calling of the multiplex PCR reads with MiXCR, one entry per CDR3 protein. The table shows about 96,000 distinct CDR3 sequences, with about 51% occurring only once. The record originates from a study of T cells in Graves' hyperthyroidism and ophthalmopathy. Overall study context: Once the initial diagnosis was made, peripheral blood was obtained before any treatment.

The authors deemed Graves' hyperthyroidism stable absent ophthalmopathy progression within 18 months. Not enrolled were patients with uncontrolled infection, other autoimmune disease, pregnancy or lactation. Diagnoses rested on clinical symptoms, serum thyroxine and TRAb, thyroid ultrasound and orbital computed tomography. The CDR3 covers 13 residues. The germline V and J ends were trimmed by 5 bases and 9 bases, with 13 bases remaining between them. The V gene's germline CDR1 is PRHDT and CDR2 FYEKMQ (reference sequence). Sequencing was done on a sample of blood. The sequence was obtained from a woman in her thirties or forties with Graves' hyperthyroidism. The V call is TRBV13, the J call TRBJ2-2; the D is unclear. CDR3 sequence: CASSPVVQRELFF. CDR3 in DNA: TGTGCCAGCAGCCCTGTGGTCCAGCGGGAGCTGTTTTTT.